What follows are 22 T cell receptor beta chains derived from one specimen sequenced in a study of CD8+ T cells in alopecia areata. As the sequencing template, cDNA was produced by extracting RNA and reverse transcribing it. Only in-frame clones appear in the TCRdb table, and some are missing; sequencing was by immunoSEQ multiplex PCR. This table holds approximately 140,000 clones, around 47% found once. Sequencing was done on a sample of CD4+ T cells sorted from blood. The receptors were sampled from a human donor with alopecia areata.

This clone was detected only a few times. V gene TRBV29-1 combines with J gene TRBJ2-3, with a tentative D call TRBD2 (6 bases). The CDR3 loop spans 12 amino acids. Germline V lookup: CDR1 SQVTM, CDR2 ANQGSEA. Trimming stripped 1 base from V and 5 bases from J, with 7 bases between. CDR3 DNA: TGCAGCGTTGAAGCGGGAGTAGATACGCAGTATTTT. It translates to CSVEAGVDTQYF.

As regards this clone: A read error may be the cause here, since a much bigger clone is one base away. This specimen includes other DNA sequences encoding the same CDR3. The chain is built from TRBV5-1 and TRBJ2-1; D is unresolved. Between the trimmed V and J ends, which lost 2 bases and 2 bases, there was a span of 5 bases. The CDR3 length is 13 residues. Germline V gives CDR1 SGHRS, CDR2 YFSETQ. CDR3 amino acids: CASSLTTYNEQFF. CDR3 DNA sequence: TGCGCCAGCAGCTTAACCACCTACAATGAGCAGTTCTTC. The variable domain in full, completed from reference TRBV5-1 and TRBJ2-1, reads KAGVTQTPRYLIKTRGQQVTLSCSPISGHRSVSWYQQTPGQGLQFLFEYFSETQRNKGNFPGRFSGRQFSNSRSEMNVSTLELGDSALYLCASSLTTYNEQFFGPGTRLTVL.

The rearrangement links TRBV28 to TRBJ1-2, with 9 bases fitting TRBD1. The CDR3 totals 15 residues. Trimming took 3 bases from V and 7 from J; bases not matched to a gene: 9. Germline V gives CDR1 MDHEN, CDR2 SYDVKM. The CDR3, as DNA: TGTGCCAGCAGTTTGGGGGACAGGGTCGGGTTTGGCTACACCTTC. This encodes CASSLGDRVGFGYTF.

This rearrangement joins TRBV4-1 to TRBJ2-1, with D possibly being TRBD2 (5 bases). The V and J ends lost 0 bases and 0 bases respectively, with 21 bases between them. Germline V gene sequence: CDR1 MGHRA, CDR2 YSYEKL. The CDR3 covers 20 residues. The CDR3 DNA reads as TGCGCCAGCAGCCAAGACCCCGGGAAAAAGGTAGCCCTCTCCTACAATGAGCAGTTCTTC. Translation gives CASSQDPGKKVALSYNEQFF.

This clone appeared once. This chain connects TRBV5-1 to TRBJ1-1; a weak D match, TRBD1 (5 bases). The CDR3 has 15 residues. The germline CDR1 and CDR2 sequences are SGHRS and YFSETQ. V lost 0 bases to trimming and J lost 3 bases, with 12 bases between them. CDR3: CASSLAGRGDTEAFF. The CDR3 nucleotides are TGCGCCAGCAGCTTGGCCGGTCGGGGCGACACTGAAGCTTTCTTT.

This clone showed up just a few times. V usage is TRBV29-1 and J usage is TRBJ1-1; weak D call: TRBD1 (5 bases). CDR3 length: 13 residues. Germline V gene data show CDR1 as SQVTM and CDR2 as ANQGSEA. The V end was cut by 3 bases, the J end by 10 bases, with 18 bases between. In DNA, the CDR3 is TGCAGCGTTGAGATTGGCAGGGATCAACGAGCTTTCTTT. Protein sequence: CSVEIGRDQRAFF.

The chain employs TRBV20-1 and TRBJ2-7, with D possibly being TRBD2 (6 bases). V lost 7 bases and J lost 4, with 11 bases in between. The CDR3 is 11 residues long. CDR1 and CDR2 from the germline V gene are DFQATT and SNEGSKA (reference sequence). The CDR3 loop is CSVSEGYEQYF. CDR3 sequence (DNA): TGCAGTGTTTCGGAGGGATACGAGCAGTACTTC.

The rearrangement joins TRBV7-9 to TRBJ2-5; D is possibly TRBD1 or TRBD2 (5 bases each). V was trimmed by 2 bases and J by 4 bases, leaving 14 bases between them. The CDR3 is 15 residues long. The germline V gene encodes CDR1 SEHNR and CDR2 FQNEAQ (reference sequence). The CDR3 DNA sequence: TGTGCCAGCAGCTTACTTGGGACCGAAGGAGAGACCCAGTACTTC. It codes for CASSLLGTEGETQYF.

Comment on this clone: The same CDR3 also results from other DNA sequences found in this sample. This chain connects TRBV18 to TRBJ2-3; D remains unclear. Trimming took 3 bases from V and 2 from J, leaving 0 bases between them. The CDR3 spans 11 residues. Germline V gene lookup returns CDR1 KGHSH and CDR2 LQKENI. The CDR3 reads CASSPTDTQYF. The CDR3 coding sequence is TGTGCCAGCTCACCCACAGATACGCAGTATTTT.

V gene TRBV25-1 combines with J gene TRBJ2-5, with 9 bases identical to TRBD2. The CDR3 totals 13 residues. Unmatched junction bases numbered 13, after V lost 7 bases and J lost 13 bases. Germline-derived CDR1 and CDR2 are MGHDK and SYGVNS. CDR3 nucleotides: TGTGCCAGCAATCGCTTAGCGGGAGAAGTGAGGTACTTC. It specifies CASNRLAGEVRYF.

The chain uses TRBV14 and TRBJ2-7, with D possibly being TRBD1 (5 bases). Germline V lookup: CDR1 SGHDN, CDR2 FVKESK. The V end lost 0 bases, the J end lost 2 bases, and 8 bases lay between the germline ends. CDR3 length: 14 residues. The CDR3 protein is CASSQDRVTYEQYF. The CDR3 nucleotides read TGTGCCAGCAGCCAAGACAGGGTGACCTACGAGCAGTACTTC.

The chain recombines TRBV5-6 with TRBJ2-6; perhaps TRBD2 as D (5 bases). Germline CDR1 SGHDT, CDR2 YYEEEE. The CDR3 has 16 residues. V was clipped by 4 bases and J by 2 bases, with 13 bases between them. The CDR3 DNA sequence: TGTGCCAGCAGCCACGGCTACGGGACTGGGGCCAACGTCCTGACTTTC. Translation gives CASSHGYGTGANVLTF.

This chain joins TRBV12-5 and TRBJ2-5, with 9 nucleotides matching TRBD2. The J segment lost 4 bases and the V segment lost 5 bases, leaving 2 bases of the junction unmatched. The CDR3 runs 13 residues. Germline V gives CDR1 LGHNT, CDR2 FRNRAP. CDR3: CASGAGGGETQYF. The CDR3 DNA reads as TGTGCTAGTGGTGCGGGAGGGGGAGAGACCCAGTACTTC.

The chain recombines TRBV9 with TRBJ2-6; no reliable D call. V was trimmed by 4 bases and J by 0 bases, leaving 8 bases between them. Germline V CDR1 and CDR2: SGDLS, YYNGEE. CDR3 length: 15 residues. The CDR3 spells CASSPRVSGANVLTF. DNA of the CDR3: TGTGCCAGCAGCCCACGGGTCTCTGGGGCCAACGTCCTGACTTTC.

The chain employs TRBV28 and TRBJ2-7; a weak D match, TRBD2 (6 bases). The CDR3 spans 14 residues. V was clipped by 6 bases and J by 2 bases, with 14 bases between them. Germline CDR1 is MDHEN and CDR2 is SYDVKM. The CDR3 DNA reads as TGTGCCAGCAGGAACCGACTAGTACCCTACGAGCAGTACTTC. It codes for CASRNRLVPYEQYF. Using reference TRBV28 and TRBJ2-7 for the parts outside the CDR3, the full variable domain is DVKVTQSSRYLVKRTGEKVFLECVQDMDHENMFWYRQDPGLGLRLIYFSYDVKMKEKGDIPEGYSVSREKKERFSLILESASTNQTSMYLCASRNRLVPYEQYFGPGTRLTVT.

This clone was seen a handful of times. Other nucleotide sequences in the sample specify the same CDR3. J is TRBJ2-3 and V is TRBV29-1; a weak D match, TRBD1 (6 bases). The CDR3 is 13 amino acids. Germline CDR1 reads SQVTM; CDR2 reads ANQGSEA. Trimming took 4 bases from V and 2 from J, leaving 10 bases between them. This chain's CDR3 is CSVGGLSTDTQYF. CDR3 bases: TGCAGCGTTGGGGGGCTATCCACAGATACGCAGTATTTT.

This clone was found a few times. The same CDR3 also results from other DNA sequences found in this sample. This rearrangement joins TRBV29-1 to TRBJ1-1; tentative D call: TRBD1 (6 bases). CDR1 and CDR2 from the germline V gene are SQVTM and ANQGSEA. Between the trimmed V and J ends, which lost 3 bases and 2 bases, there was a span of 10 bases. This CDR3 has 13 residues. CDR3: CSVDRGLNTEAFF. CDR3 sequence (DNA): TGCAGCGTTGACAGGGGCCTTAACACTGAAGCTTTCTTT.

The chain joins TRBV27 to TRBJ2-6; D may correspond to TRBD1 or TRBD2 (6 bases each). CDR1 is MNHEY and CDR2 is SMNVEV in the germline V gene (reference sequence). The CDR3 totals 14 residues. V gave up 7 bases and J gave up 2 bases, with 9 bases separating them. DNA for the CDR3: TGTGCCAGCACGGGGGCCGCTGGGGCCAACGTCCTGACTTTC. Translating it yields CASTGAAGANVLTF.

This clone showed up just a few times. The chain recombines TRBV2 with TRBJ2-1; unclear D gene. Trimming removed 5 bases from V and 13 bases from J, with 12 bases in between. The CDR3 length is 11 residues. Germline V gene sequence: CDR1 SNHLY, CDR2 FYNNEI. CDR3 amino acids: CASSQGAEQFF. The CDR3 region has the DNA TGTGCCAGCAGTCAAGGAGCTGAACAGTTCTTC.

This clone has just a few counts. The chain links TRBV28 to TRBJ1-5; D unclear. The CDR3 is 11 residues long. The V end lost 4 bases, the J end lost 5 bases, and 3 bases lay between the germline ends. In germline, CDR1 is MDHEN, CDR2 SYDVKM. This CDR3 reads CASSSYQPQHF. CDR3 DNA sequence: TGTGCCAGCAGTTCTTATCAGCCCCAGCATTTT. Drawing the rest from reference TRBV28 and TRBJ1-5, the complete variable domain is DVKVTQSSRYLVKRTGEKVFLECVQDMDHENMFWYRQDPGLGLRLIYFSYDVKMKEKGDIPEGYSVSREKKERFSLILESASTNQTSMYLCASSSYQPQHFGDGTRLSIL.

The chain joins TRBV6-5 to TRBJ2-3, with a weak D call TRBD1 (6 bases). There are 13 residues in the CDR3. Germline loops: CDR1 MNHEY, CDR2 SVGAGI. The V end was cut by 6 bases, the J end by 2 bases, with 9 bases between. CDR3 sequence reads: CASSRGFTDTQYF. The CDR3, as DNA: TGTGCCAGCAGCAGGGGATTCACAGATACGCAGTATTTT.

The chain links TRBV6-6 to TRBJ2-2; perhaps TRBD2 as D (6 bases). V gave up 6 bases and J gave up 6 bases, with 11 bases separating them. CDR1 and CDR2 from the germline V gene are MNHNY and SVGAGI (reference sequence). CDR3 length equals 13 residues. The CDR3 loop is CASRPGGAGELFF. CDR3 DNA: TGTGCCAGCAGGCCGGGCGGGGCCGGGGAGCTGTTTTTT.